Below are 8 T cell receptor beta chains sequenced from a single sample in a study of T cells in localized non-small cell lung cancer. Data came from immunoSEQ multiplex PCR; TCRdb stores just in-frame clones and leaves some out. The sample carries more than 900 clones, roughly a quarter recorded once. This material consisted of lung tumor tissue, taken before any cancer treatment. The receptors stem from a male donor at least 60 years old with stage II lung adenocarcinoma.

This chain links TRBV1 with TRBJ1-2. TRBV1 is assigned pseudogene status. The CDR3 is 15 residues long. CDR3 residues: CASSQVSGTRGGYTF. The CDR3 coding sequence is TGCGCCAGCAGCCAAGTTTCCGGAACTAGGGGTGGCTACACCTTC.

The rearrangement links TRBV12-2 to TRBJ2-7; TRBD1, as called in the table, went unchecked against the DNA. TRBV12-2 is reported as a pseudogene. There are 17 residues in the CDR3. In nucleotides, the CDR3 is TGTGCAAGTCGCGCGTCCTACAGGGGGCGTTTGTCCTACGAGCAGTACTTC. Encoded protein: CASRASYRGRLSYEQYF.

By share, this clone ranks as medium-sized. This chain connects TRBV11-3 to TRBJ1-2; 8 positions match TRBD1. This CDR3 comprises 15 residues. J was trimmed by 4 bases and V by 5 bases; bases with no gene match: 9. The V gene's germline CDR1 is SGHNT and CDR2 YENEEA. The CDR3 DNA follows: TGTGCCAGCAGCCCCCCACCCGGGACAGGCTATGGCTACACCTTC. Amino acids: CASSPPPGTGYGYTF.

This clone showed up just a few times. The chain has TRBV11-3 and TRBJ2-7; 10 bases line up with TRBD1. Per germline, CDR1 SGHNT and CDR2 YENEEA. The J segment lost 8 bases and the V segment lost 3 bases, leaving 13 bases of the junction unmatched. The length of the CDR3 is 16 residues. This CDR3 reads CASSFLSGTGAAKQYF. Here the CDR3 DNA reads TGTGCCAGCAGCTTCCTTTCCGGGACAGGGGCGGCGAAGCAGTACTTC.

There are a few counts of this clone. The rearrangement links TRBV11-3 to TRBJ1-1, with TRBD1 as a possible D gene (5 bases). Deletions cut 3 bases from V and 4 bases from J, with 15 bases between. Germline loops: CDR1 SGHNT, CDR2 YENEEA. The CDR3 has 15 residues. CDR3 region: CASSLGGVVGTEAFF. The CDR3 DNA reads as TGTGCCAGCAGCTTGGGGGGAGTGGTAGGCACTGAAGCTTTCTTT. The full variable domain, in which reference TRBV11-3 and TRBJ1-1 provide the parts outside the CDR3, is EAGVVQSPRYKIIEKKQPVAFWCNPISGHNTLYWYLQNLGQGPELLIRYENEEAVDDSQLPKDRFSAERLKGVDSTLKIQPAELGDSAVYLCASSLGGVVGTEAFFGQGTRLTVV.

The genes are TRBV28 and TRBJ2-7, with a possible D match to TRBD2 (6 bases). V gave up 7 bases and J gave up 4 bases, with 11 bases separating them. This CDR3 comprises 12 residues. The germline CDR1 and CDR2 sequences are MDHEN and SYDVKM. The CDR3 DNA reads as TGTGCCAGCACCACCCGGGGGTACGAGCAGTACTTC. Translated: CASTTRGYEQYF.

V and J are TRBV11-3 and TRBJ2-1; TRBD2 matches at 12 bases. The germline CDR1 and CDR2 sequences are SGHNT and YENEEA. CDR3 length equals 16 residues. The V segment lost 4 bases and the J segment 9 bases; nucleotides outside the gene matches: 10. The CDR3 DNA follows: TGTGCCAGCAGCTCCACTTCTAGCGGGAGGGCGGCTGAGCAGTTCTTC. Translating gives CASSSTSSGRAAEQFF.

This clone was observed a few times. V and J are TRBV28 and TRBJ2-5; D not resolved. The V end was cut by 1 base, the J end by 1 base, with 7 bases between. Germline CDR1 MDHEN, CDR2 SYDVKM. This CDR3 is built from 14 residues. CDR3 in amino acids: CASSLFAVQETQYF. The DNA for the CDR3 is TGTGCCAGCAGTTTATTTGCAGTCCAAGAGACCCAGTACTTC.